The entry below describes one T cell receptor (beta chain). The germline V gene has CDR1 MRHNA and CDR2 SNTAGT. The CDR3 contains 16 residues. Trimming removed 3 bases from V and 0 bases from J, with 11 bases in between. This entry comes from a study of identical twins. TCRdb reanalysed the 5' RACE reads using MiXCR and keeps one entry per CDR3 protein. The sample gives about 240,000 distinct CDR3 sequences, approximately 10% of which show up once; 10% is in the top ten. This receptor was taken from a man in his forties or fifties in good health. This chain connects TRBV6-4 to TRBJ2-2; the D gene is possibly TRBD1 (6 bases). The sequenced sample consisted of memory T cells sorted from blood. As DNA, the CDR3 is TGTGCCAGCAGTGAGGGTGGACAGCCGAACACCGGGGAGCTGTTTTTT. Translated: CASSEGGQPNTGELFF.